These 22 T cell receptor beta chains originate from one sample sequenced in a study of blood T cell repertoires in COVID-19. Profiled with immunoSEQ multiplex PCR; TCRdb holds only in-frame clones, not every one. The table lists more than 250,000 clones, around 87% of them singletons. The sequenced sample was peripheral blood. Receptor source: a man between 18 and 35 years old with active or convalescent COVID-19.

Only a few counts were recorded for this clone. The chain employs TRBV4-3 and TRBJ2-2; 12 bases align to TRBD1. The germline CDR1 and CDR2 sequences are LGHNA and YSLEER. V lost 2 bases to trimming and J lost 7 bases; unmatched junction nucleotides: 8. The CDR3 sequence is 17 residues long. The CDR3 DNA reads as TGCGCCAGCAGCCAATCCAGGGACAGGGGGCTCGTCGGGGAGCTGTTTTTT. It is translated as CASSQSRDRGLVGELFF.

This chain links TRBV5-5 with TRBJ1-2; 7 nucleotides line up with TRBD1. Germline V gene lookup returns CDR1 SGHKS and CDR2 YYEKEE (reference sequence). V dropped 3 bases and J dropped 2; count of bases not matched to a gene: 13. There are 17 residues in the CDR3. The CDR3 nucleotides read TGTGCCAGCAGCTGGGCCGGCGACAGGGTTACAAACTATGGCTACACCTTC. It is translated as CASSWAGDRVTNYGYTF.

CDR3 sequence reads: CASSLFGETYEQYF. For the CDR3, the DNA is TGTGCCAGCAGTTTATTCGGAGAGACCTACGAGCAGTACTTC. The V and J genes are TRBV28 and TRBJ2-7; D is undetermined. The V gene's germline CDR1 is MDHEN and CDR2 SYDVKM. Trimming shortened V by 1 base and J by 2 bases, and 9 bases separated the two germline ends. The CDR3 has 14 amino acids.

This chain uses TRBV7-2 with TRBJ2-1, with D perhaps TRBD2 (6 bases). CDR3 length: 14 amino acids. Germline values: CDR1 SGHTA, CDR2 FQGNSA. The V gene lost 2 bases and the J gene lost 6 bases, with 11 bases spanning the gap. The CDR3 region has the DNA TGTGCCAGCAGCTTAAATGCGGGGTCCAATGAGCAGTTCTTC. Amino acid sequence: CASSLNAGSNEQFF. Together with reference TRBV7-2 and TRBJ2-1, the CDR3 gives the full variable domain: GAGVSQSPSNKVTEKGKDVELRCDPISGHTALYWYRQSLGQGLEFLIYFQGNSAPDKSGLPSDRFSAERTGGSVSTLTIQRTQQEDSAVYLCASSLNAGSNEQFFGPGTRLTVL.

The CDR3 loop is CASSSLETGELFF. The CDR3 DNA is TGTGCCAGCAGCTCCCTAGAGACCGGGGAGCTGTTTTTT. The V call is TRBV7-2, the J call TRBJ2-2, with unresolved D. The CDR3 consists of 13 residues. V was clipped by 4 bases and J by 5 bases, with 8 bases between them. Germline CDR1 reads SGHTA; CDR2 reads FQGNSA.

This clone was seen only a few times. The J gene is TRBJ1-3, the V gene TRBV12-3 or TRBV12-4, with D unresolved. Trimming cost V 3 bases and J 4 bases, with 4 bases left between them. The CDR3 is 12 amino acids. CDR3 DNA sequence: TGTGCCAGCAGTTTTCTCGGAAACACCATATATTTT. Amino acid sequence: CASSFLGNTIYF.

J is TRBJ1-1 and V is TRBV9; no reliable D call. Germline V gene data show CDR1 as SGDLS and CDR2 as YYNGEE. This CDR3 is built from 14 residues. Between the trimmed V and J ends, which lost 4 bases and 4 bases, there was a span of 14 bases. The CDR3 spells CASSPSAPLTEAFF. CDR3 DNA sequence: TGTGCCAGCAGCCCCTCAGCGCCCCTCACTGAAGCTTTCTTT.

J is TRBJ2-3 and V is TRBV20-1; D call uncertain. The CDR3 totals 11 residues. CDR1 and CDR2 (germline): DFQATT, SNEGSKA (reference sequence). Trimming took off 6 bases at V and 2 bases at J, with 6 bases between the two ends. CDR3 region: CSAPVTDTQYF. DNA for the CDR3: TGCAGTGCGCCAGTCACAGATACGCAGTATTTT.

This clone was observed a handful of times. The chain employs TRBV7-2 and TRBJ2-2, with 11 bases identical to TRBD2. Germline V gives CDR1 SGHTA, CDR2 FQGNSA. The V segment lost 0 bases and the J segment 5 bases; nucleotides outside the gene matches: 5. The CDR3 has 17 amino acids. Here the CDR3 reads CASSLAGTSGTTGELFF. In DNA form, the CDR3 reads TGTGCCAGCAGCTTAGCGGGGACTAGCGGTACTACCGGGGAGCTGTTTTTT.

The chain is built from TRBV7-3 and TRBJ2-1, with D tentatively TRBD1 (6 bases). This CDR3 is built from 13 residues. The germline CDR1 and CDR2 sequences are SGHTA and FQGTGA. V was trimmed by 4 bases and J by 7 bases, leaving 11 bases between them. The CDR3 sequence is CASSSQGPNEQFF. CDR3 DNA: TGTGCCAGCAGCTCACAGGGTCCGAATGAGCAGTTCTTC. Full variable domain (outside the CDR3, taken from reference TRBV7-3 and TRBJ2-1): GAGVSQTPSNKVTEKGKYVELRCDPISGHTALYWYRQSLGQGPEFLIYFQGTGAADDSGLPNDRFFAVRPEGSVSTLKIQRTERGDSAVYLCASSSQGPNEQFFGPGTRLTVL.

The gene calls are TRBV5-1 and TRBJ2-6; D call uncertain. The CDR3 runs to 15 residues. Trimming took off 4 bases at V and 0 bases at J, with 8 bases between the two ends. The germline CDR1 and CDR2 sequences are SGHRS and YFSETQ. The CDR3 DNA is TGCGCCAGCAGCGCGCTTACCTCTGGGGCCAACGTCCTGACTTTC. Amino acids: CASSALTSGANVLTF.

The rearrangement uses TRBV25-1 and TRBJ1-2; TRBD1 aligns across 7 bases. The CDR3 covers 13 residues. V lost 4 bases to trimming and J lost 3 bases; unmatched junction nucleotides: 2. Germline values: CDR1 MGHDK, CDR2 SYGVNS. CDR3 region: CASSGTGHYGYTF. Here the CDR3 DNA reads TGTGCCAGCAGTGGGACAGGACACTATGGCTACACCTTC.

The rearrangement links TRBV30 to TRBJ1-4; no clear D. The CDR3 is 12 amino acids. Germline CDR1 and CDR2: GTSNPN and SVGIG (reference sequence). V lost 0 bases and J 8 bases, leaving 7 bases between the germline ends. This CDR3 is CAWSVVGEKLFF. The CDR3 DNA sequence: TGTGCCTGGAGTGTGGTCGGGGAAAAACTGTTTTTT.

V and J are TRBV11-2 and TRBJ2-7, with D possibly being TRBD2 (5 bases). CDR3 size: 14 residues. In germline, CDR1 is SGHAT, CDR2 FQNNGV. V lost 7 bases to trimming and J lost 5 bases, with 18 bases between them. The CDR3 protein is CASTYNPAGDEQYF. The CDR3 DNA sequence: TGTGCCAGCACTTACAATCCGGCGGGCGACGAGCAGTACTTC. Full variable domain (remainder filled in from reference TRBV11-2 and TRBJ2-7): EAGVAQSPRYKIIEKRQSVAFWCNPISGHATLYWYQQILGQGPKLLIQFQNNGVVDDSQLPKDRFSAERLKGVDSTLKIQPAKLEDSAVYLCASTYNPAGDEQYFGPGTRLTVT.

The CDR3: CATSNPSGGWNEQYF. CDR3 bases: TGTGCCACCAGCAATCCTAGCGGGGGGTGGAACGAGCAGTACTTC. This sequence joins TRBV15 and TRBJ2-7; TRBD2 agrees at 11 bases. This CDR3 is built from 15 residues. The V gene end was trimmed by 4 bases and the J gene end by 5 bases; junction bases not matched to a gene: 7. Germline V gene data show CDR1 as LNHNV and CDR2 as YYDKDF (reference sequence).

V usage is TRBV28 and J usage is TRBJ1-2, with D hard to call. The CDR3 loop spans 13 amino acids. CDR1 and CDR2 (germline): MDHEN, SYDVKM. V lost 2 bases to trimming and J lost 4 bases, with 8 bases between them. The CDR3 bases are TGTGCCAGCAGTTTAGCGTTCCTCTATGGCTACACCTTC. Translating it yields CASSLAFLYGYTF.

CDR3 loop: CASSLGGGYTF. The CDR3 DNA reads TGTGCCAGCAGCTTAGGGGGCGGCTACACCTTC. The chain employs TRBV7-9 and TRBJ1-2; maybe TRBD1 (5 bases). The germline gives CDR1 SEHNR, CDR2 FQNEAQ (reference sequence). The CDR3 consists of 11 residues. The V end lost 1 base, the J end lost 8 bases, and 5 bases lay between the germline ends.

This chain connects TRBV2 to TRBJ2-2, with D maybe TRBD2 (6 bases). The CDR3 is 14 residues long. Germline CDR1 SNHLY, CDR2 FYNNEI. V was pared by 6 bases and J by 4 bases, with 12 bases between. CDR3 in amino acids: CASRLDGSTGELFF. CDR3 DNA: TGTGCCAGCAGACTAGACGGGAGCACCGGGGAGCTGTTTTTT. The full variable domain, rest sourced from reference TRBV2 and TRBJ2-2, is EPEVTQTPSHQVTQMGQEVILRCVPISNHLYFYWYRQILGQKVEFLVSFYNNEISEKSEIFDDQFSVERPDGSNFTLKIRSTKLEDSAMYFCASRLDGSTGELFFGEGSRLTVL.

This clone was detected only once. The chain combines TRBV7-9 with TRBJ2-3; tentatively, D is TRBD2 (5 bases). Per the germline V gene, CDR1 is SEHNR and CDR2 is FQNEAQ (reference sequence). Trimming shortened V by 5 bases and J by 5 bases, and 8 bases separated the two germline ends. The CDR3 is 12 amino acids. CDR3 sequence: CASSPGEDTQYF. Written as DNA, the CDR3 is TGTGCCAGCAGCCCCGGGGAAGATACGCAGTATTTT.

The CDR3 here is CASSPTPMHHQHF. DNA of the CDR3: TGTGCCAGCTCACCGACACCAATGCATCACCAGCATTTT. The V gene is TRBV18, the J gene TRBJ1-5; D not certain. The CDR3 has 13 amino acids. The V end was cut by 3 bases, the J end by 12 bases, with 15 bases between. CDR1 is KGHSH and CDR2 is LQKENI in the germline V gene.

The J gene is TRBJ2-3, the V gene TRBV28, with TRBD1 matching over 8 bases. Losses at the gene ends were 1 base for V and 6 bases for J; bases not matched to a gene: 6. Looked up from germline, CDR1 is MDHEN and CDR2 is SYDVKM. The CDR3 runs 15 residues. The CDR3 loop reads CASSLFQGAADTQYF. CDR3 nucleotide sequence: TGTGCCAGCAGTTTATTCCAGGGGGCGGCGGATACGCAGTATTTT.

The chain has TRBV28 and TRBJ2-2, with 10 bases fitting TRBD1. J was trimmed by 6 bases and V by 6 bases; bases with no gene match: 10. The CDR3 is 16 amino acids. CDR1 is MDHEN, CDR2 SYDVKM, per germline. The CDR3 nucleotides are TGTGCCAGCAGACTAACCGGGACAGGGGTTCCCGGGGAGCTGTTTTTT. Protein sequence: CASRLTGTGVPGELFF.